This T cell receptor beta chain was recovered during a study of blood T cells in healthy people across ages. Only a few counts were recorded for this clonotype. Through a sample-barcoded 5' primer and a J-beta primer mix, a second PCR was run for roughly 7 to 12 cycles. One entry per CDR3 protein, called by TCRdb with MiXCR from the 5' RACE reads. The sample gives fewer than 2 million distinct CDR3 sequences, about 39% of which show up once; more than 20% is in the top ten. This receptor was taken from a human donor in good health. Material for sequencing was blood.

CDR3 in amino acids: CASSSRLAVGTDTQYF. CDR3 nucleotide sequence: TGTGCCAGCAGTTCCCGACTAGCAGTGGGCACAGATACGCAGTATTTT. The rearrangement uses TRBV7-2 and TRBJ2-3, with 7 nucleotides matching TRBD2. Germline CDR1 reads SGHTA; CDR2 reads FQGNSA. J was trimmed by 1 base and V by 6 bases; bases with no gene match: 10. The CDR3 has 16 amino acids.